Included here is one T cell receptor (beta chain) sequence, with context. Its antigen is currently unknown. The data are from a study of metastatic and nonmetastatic thyroid tumors. The wider study: Across blood and tumor or nodule tissue, repertoires from malignant and benign thyroid patients were compared with one another.

In the study's own analysis: Across clinicopathological groups, CDR3 differences served as the basis for building a distant-metastasis classifier for papillary thyroid cancer. TCRdb re-called the PCR reads via MiXCR. TCRdb, not the original authors, processed these V and J calls. This sample has about 59,000 clones, with roughly 16% found just once. Thyroid surgery was performed in patients who had received no treatment beforehand. General study results and limits: Reportedly, malignant thyroid tumors had significantly higher TCR beta diversity than benign nodules, in blood and tumor.

What was sequenced was blood. The clonotype comes from a male donor with papillary thyroid cancer or a benign thyroid nodule (not recorded which). Some clones in this sample may be carry-over from other donors' samples.

The CDR3 here is CAVSGASNTDTQYF. CDR3 in DNA: TGTGCAGTGTCCGGGGCAAGTAACACAGATACGCAGTATTTT. The chain employs TRBV5-6 and TRBJ2-3; either TRBD1 or TRBD2 may fit D (5 bases each). The CDR3 sequence is 14 residues long. CDR1 and CDR2 (germline): SGHDT, YYEEEE. Complete variable domain (other parts from reference TRBV5-6 and TRBJ2-3): DAGVTQSPTHLIKTRGQQVTLRCSPKSGHDTVSWYQQALGQGPQFIFQYYEEEERQRGNFPDRFSGHQFPNYSSELNVNALLLGDSALYLCAVSGASNTDTQYFGPGTRLTVL.